One sample yielded the 30 T cell receptor beta chains listed below, sequenced in a study of identifying expanded T cells in peripheral blood. The method was immunoSEQ multiplex PCR; TCRdb's version includes in-frame clones alone and lacks a portion of them. The sample lists roughly 84,000 clones, around 90% seen once, with 7.3% in the top ten. Sequencing input: blood. Every receptor here comes from a person aged 18 to 69 in good health.

The chain links TRBV6-1 to TRBJ2-1, with 11 bases lining up with TRBD2. The CDR3 is 15 amino acids. Germline loops: CDR1 MNHNS, CDR2 SASEGT. V shed 6 bases, J shed 5 bases, and the junction held 6 bases outside the gene matches. The chain's CDR3 is CASRKRLAGNNEQFF. CDR3 sequence (DNA): TGTGCCAGCAGGAAAAGACTAGCGGGAAACAATGAGCAGTTCTTC.

The V call is TRBV4-1, the J call TRBJ1-6, with a weak D call TRBD1 (6 bases). Germline CDR1 is MGHRA and CDR2 is YSYEKL. The CDR3 has 15 residues. The V gene lost 8 bases and the J gene lost 6 bases, with 17 bases spanning the gap. In DNA, the CDR3 is TGCGCCAGCGGACTCCGACAGGAGGGTAATTCACCCCTCCACTTT. This codes for CASGLRQEGNSPLHF.

The chain uses TRBV28 and TRBJ2-1; the D gene is possibly TRBD1 (5 bases). The CDR3 has 15 residues. Germline V gene data show CDR1 as MDHEN and CDR2 as SYDVKM. V was cut by 3 bases and J by 3 bases, with 12 bases left in between. The CDR3 DNA reads as TGTGCCAGCAGTTTCCAGGGTCCAAACTACAATGAGCAGTTCTTC. This gives the protein CASSFQGPNYNEQFF.

The chain couples TRBV4-2 to TRBJ2-1; no clear D. The CDR3 extends over 14 amino acids. The V gene's germline CDR1 is LGHNA and CDR2 YNFKEQ. V lost 7 bases, J lost 5 bases, and 15 bases lay in between. This chain's CDR3 is CASKSTAQDNEQFF. As DNA, the CDR3 is TGTGCCAGCAAAAGTACCGCGCAAGACAATGAGCAGTTCTTC.

The rearrangement joins TRBV19 to TRBJ1-5; D perhaps matches TRBD1 (6 bases). Trimming shortened V by 7 bases and J by 7 bases, and 14 bases separated the two germline ends. The CDR3 has 13 amino acids. Germline values: CDR1 LNHDA, CDR2 SQIVND (reference sequence). The DNA of the CDR3 is TGTGCCAGTACCCAGGGGTACGTCCAGCCCCAGCATTTT. As protein: CASTQGYVQPQHF.

The rearrangement joins TRBV14 to TRBJ1-2, with D possibly matching TRBD1 (6 bases). Trimming left V 2 bases short and J 14 bases short, with 15 bases between. The CDR3 totals 12 residues. Germline CDR1 SGHDN, CDR2 FVKESK. The DNA for the CDR3 is TGTGCCAGCAGCCAAAATAAAGGGGGGACAACCTTC. Translation: CASSQNKGGTTF.

The chain has TRBV14 and TRBJ2-7; D gene ambiguous. Germline V gene lookup returns CDR1 SGHDN and CDR2 FVKESK. The CDR3 spans 13 residues. V was pared by 2 bases and J by 2 bases, with 7 bases between. The CDR3 loop is CASSQSVTYEQYF. CDR3 DNA sequence: TGTGCCAGCAGCCAAAGTGTAACCTACGAGCAGTACTTC.

This clone was detected only once. The chain links TRBV5-6 to TRBJ1-6, with 10 bases matching TRBD1. V trimming: 1 base; J trimming: 9 bases; junction bases outside the gene matches: 7. This CDR3 has 16 residues. Germline V CDR1 and CDR2: SGHDT, YYEEEE. The CDR3 sequence: CASSLIPGQGSSPLHF. In DNA, the CDR3 is TGTGCCAGCAGCTTGATTCCGGGACAGGGGAGTTCACCCCTCCACTTT. Complete variable domain (other parts from reference TRBV5-6 and TRBJ1-6): DAGVTQSPTHLIKTRGQQVTLRCSPKSGHDTVSWYQQALGQGPQFIFQYYEEEERQRGNFPDRFSGHQFPNYSSELNVNALLLGDSALYLCASSLIPGQGSSPLHFGNGTRLTVT.

V is TRBV15 and J is TRBJ1-6; D is possibly TRBD1 (6 bases). Germline CDR1 is LNHNV and CDR2 is YYDKDF (reference sequence). The CDR3 contains 14 residues. Trimming took off 3 bases at V and 6 bases at J, with 9 bases between the two ends. The CDR3 DNA is TGTGCCACCAGCAGTCAGGGGCGTAATTCACCCCTCCACTTT. Amino acid sequence: CATSSQGRNSPLHF.

The chain recombines TRBV19 with TRBJ2-7; 9 bases match TRBD1. Germline V gene lookup returns CDR1 LNHDA and CDR2 SQIVND (reference sequence). With 4 bases clipped from V and 2 bases from J, the junction kept 6 bases outside the gene matches. The CDR3 has 15 residues. CDR3 loop: CASSTGTGIAYEQYF. Here the CDR3 DNA reads TGTGCCAGTAGTACAGGGACAGGGATAGCCTACGAGCAGTACTTC.

V and J are TRBV7-9 and TRBJ2-1, with D possibly TRBD2 on 6 matching bases. The CDR3 is 14 amino acids. Trimming cost V 4 bases and J 7 bases, with 14 bases left between them. Germline lookup yields CDR1 SEHNR and CDR2 FQNEAQ (reference sequence). The DNA of the CDR3 is TGTGCCAGCAGCTCCTCGTTGGAGGGGAATGAGCAGTTCTTC. Translation: CASSSSLEGNEQFF.

The chain uses TRBV10-3 and TRBJ1-6, with TRBD1 as a possible D gene (6 bases). CDR1 is ENHRY, CDR2 SYGVKD, per germline. The CDR3 totals 15 residues. V lost 2 bases and J 9 bases, leaving 14 bases between the germline ends. The CDR3 protein is CAISEGGAGGSPLHF. The CDR3 coding sequence is TGTGCCATCAGTGAGGGGGGGGCTGGCGGTTCACCCCTCCACTTT.

This clone was recorded once. The chain couples TRBV13 to TRBJ1-2, with TRBD1 as a possible D gene (5 bases). V gave up 5 bases and J gave up 6 bases, with 13 bases separating them. CDR3 size: 13 residues. CDR1 is PRHDT, CDR2 FYEKMQ, per germline (reference sequence). The CDR3 loop is CASSRGLRDGYTF. In nucleotides, the CDR3 is TGTGCCAGCAGCAGGGGTCTCAGGGATGGCTACACCTTC.

This chain connects TRBV27 to TRBJ1-1, with D perhaps matching TRBD1 (5 bases). This CDR3 spans 17 amino acids. Between the trimmed V and J ends, which lost 2 bases and 0 bases, there was a span of 16 bases. The germline V gene encodes CDR1 MNHEY and CDR2 SMNVEV (reference sequence). The CDR3 reads CASSLKVGGTVNTEAFF. CDR3 bases: TGTGCCAGCAGTTTAAAGGTGGGGGGAACGGTGAACACTGAAGCTTTCTTT.

The chain has TRBV19 and TRBJ2-2; D is uncertain. Germline CDR1 and CDR2: LNHDA and SQIVND (reference sequence). The CDR3 covers 13 residues. Between the trimmed V and J ends, which lost 0 bases and 6 bases, there was a span of 5 bases. The CDR3 region has the DNA TGTGCCAGTAGTATAGATGGTTCCGGGGAGCTGTTTTTT. Its translation: CASSIDGSGELFF.

The chain employs TRBV4-1 and TRBJ1-1; D unresolved. Per the germline V gene, CDR1 is MGHRA and CDR2 is YSYEKL. Between the trimmed V and J ends, which lost 3 bases and 4 bases, there was a span of 12 bases. This CDR3 has 14 amino acids. The DNA for the CDR3 is TGCGCCAGCAGCCATCCGGGAGAGAGCACTGAAGCTTTCTTT. This gives the protein CASSHPGESTEAFF.

The J gene is TRBJ2-2, the V gene TRBV2; D unclear. V lost 9 bases, J lost 2 bases, and 13 bases lay in between. Per germline, CDR1 SNHLY and CDR2 FYNNEI. The CDR3 runs 14 residues. In DNA, the CDR3 is TGTGCCAGTCCTTTCCCGGGCAACACCGGGGAGCTGTTTTTT. Translation gives CASPFPGNTGELFF. Complete variable domain (other parts from reference TRBV2 and TRBJ2-2): EPEVTQTPSHQVTQMGQEVILRCVPISNHLYFYWYRQILGQKVEFLVSFYNNEISEKSEIFDDQFSVERPDGSNFTLKIRSTKLEDSAMYFCASPFPGNTGELFFGEGSRLTVL.

The chain joins TRBV5-1 to TRBJ2-1; 7 bases agree with TRBD2. The CDR3 is made up of 13 amino acids. Germline-derived CDR1 and CDR2 are SGHRS and YFSETQ. Trimming at V came to 0 bases and at J to 7 bases, leaving 1 base not matched to a gene. This CDR3 is CASSLVGRNEQFF. CDR3 nucleotides: TGCGCCAGCAGCTTGGTCGGGAGGAATGAGCAGTTCTTC.

The chain couples TRBV10-2 to TRBJ2-1; tentatively, D is TRBD1 (6 bases). The V gene lost 2 bases and the J gene lost 8 bases, with 10 bases spanning the gap. Germline CDR1 reads WSHSY; CDR2 reads SAAADI. The CDR3 contains 13 residues. CDR3 sequence reads: CASSEVSGDEQFF. In nucleotides, the CDR3 is TGCGCCAGCAGTGAGGTATCAGGGGATGAGCAGTTCTTC.

V usage is TRBV19 and J usage is TRBJ1-5; 7 positions match TRBD1. The germline V gene encodes CDR1 LNHDA and CDR2 SQIVND (reference sequence). This CDR3 is built from 15 residues. J was trimmed by 5 bases and V by 5 bases; bases with no gene match: 9. DNA for the CDR3: TGTGCCAGTAGTGCACCGGGACAGCGGTATCAGCCCCAGCATTTT. Translated: CASSAPGQRYQPQHF.

The chain employs TRBV7-3 and TRBJ2-4; 8 positions match TRBD1. With 5 bases clipped from V and 2 bases from J, the junction kept 5 bases outside the gene matches. This CDR3 has 15 residues. Per the germline V gene, CDR1 is SGHTA and CDR2 is FQGTGA. CDR3 DNA: TGTGCCAGCAGCCCAGGGGGCGCATCCAAAAACATTCAGTACTTC. As protein: CASSPGGASKNIQYF.

For the CDR3, the DNA is TGTGCCAGCAGCTTAGGGAGCGCAGGGGCGAACACTGAAGCTTTCTTT. Residues: CASSLGSAGANTEAFF. The rearrangement joins TRBV7-2 to TRBJ1-1; possible D gene TRBD1, 6 bases. Germline CDR1 and CDR2: SGHTA and FQGNSA. The CDR3 contains 16 residues. V was cut by 1 base and J by 1 base, with 13 bases left in between.

V is TRBV5-1 and J is TRBJ2-3; D remains unclear. This CDR3 contains 13 residues. Trimming took off 3 bases at V and 1 base at J, with 6 bases between the two ends. CDR1 is SGHRS and CDR2 is YFSETQ in the germline V gene. The CDR3 region is CASSYKGTDTQYF. The DNA of the CDR3 is TGCGCCAGCAGCTATAAGGGCACAGATACGCAGTATTTT.

This chain links TRBV5-4 with TRBJ2-1; TRBD1 matches at 9 bases. The CDR3 has 14 residues. Trimming at V came to 5 bases and at J to 9 bases, leaving 9 bases not matched to a gene. Germline lookup yields CDR1 SGHNT and CDR2 YYREEE (reference sequence). The CDR3 spells CASRPGQGLGEQFF. For the CDR3, the DNA is TGTGCCAGCAGGCCGGGACAGGGATTGGGTGAGCAGTTCTTC.

The CDR3 DNA reads TGTGCCAGCTCCCGCCGTGCAGGGAAAGATTCAACTAATGAAAAACTGTTTTTT. Protein sequence: CASSRRAGKDSTNEKLFF. V and J are TRBV18 and TRBJ1-4; possible D gene TRBD1, 5 bases. The V and J ends lost 6 bases and 0 bases respectively, with 20 bases between them. Germline V CDR1 and CDR2: KGHSH, LQKENI. The CDR3 sequence is 18 residues long. Complete variable domain (other parts from reference TRBV18 and TRBJ1-4): NAGVMQNPRHLVRRRGQEARLRCSPMKGHSHVYWYRQLPEEGLKFMVYLQKENIIDESGMPKERFSAEFPKEGPSILRIQQVVRGDSAAYFCASSRRAGKDSTNEKLFFGSGTQLSVL.

The gene calls are TRBV19 and TRBJ1-6; no clear D gene. V was pared by 5 bases and J by 0 bases, with 8 bases between. Germline lookup yields CDR1 LNHDA and CDR2 SQIVND (reference sequence). The CDR3 covers 15 residues. The chain's CDR3 is CASSSGDSYNSPLHF. CDR3 DNA sequence: TGTGCCAGTAGTTCTGGGGACTCCTATAATTCACCCCTCCACTTT.

J is TRBJ2-2 and V is TRBV7-2; D might be TRBD1 (6 bases). The CDR3 is 14 residues long. The germline V and J ends were trimmed by 6 bases and 5 bases, with 13 bases remaining between them. Germline loops: CDR1 SGHTA, CDR2 FQGNSA. The CDR3 here is CASRTDRATGELFF. The CDR3 DNA follows: TGTGCCAGCAGGACGGACAGAGCGACCGGGGAGCTGTTTTTT. The variable domain in full, with the rest retrieved from reference TRBV7-2 and TRBJ2-2, is GAGVSQSPSNKVTEKGKDVELRCDPISGHTALYWYRQSLGQGLEFLIYFQGNSAPDKSGLPSDRFSAERTGGSVSTLTIQRTQQEDSAVYLCASRTDRATGELFFGEGSRLTVL.

The chain carries TRBV2 and TRBJ2-4; a possible D gene is TRBD2 (7 bases). The CDR3 has 15 amino acids. The V gene's germline CDR1 is SNHLY and CDR2 FYNNEI. The germline V and J ends were trimmed by 10 bases and 8 bases, with 24 bases remaining between them. Written as DNA, the CDR3 is TGTGCCACCGCTCCTAGGGGGGGCGCGTCATACATTCAGTACTTC. This encodes CATAPRGGASYIQYF. The full variable domain, its missing parts supplied by reference TRBV2 and TRBJ2-4, is EPEVTQTPSHQVTQMGQEVILRCVPISNHLYFYWYRQILGQKVEFLVSFYNNEISEKSEIFDDQFSVERPDGSNFTLKIRSTKLEDSAMYFCATAPRGGASYIQYFGAGTRLSVL.

The chain combines TRBV7-8 with TRBJ2-7; D may be TRBD1 (5 bases). V dropped 1 base and J dropped 2 bases, with 12 bases sitting between them. The CDR3 consists of 15 residues. Germline V gene data show CDR1 as SGHVS and CDR2 as FQNEAQ. CDR3 coding DNA: TGTGCCAGCAGCTTAGTGCCAGGGTTAGCCTACGAGCAGTACTTC. Protein sequence: CASSLVPGLAYEQYF.

The rearrangement links TRBV14 to TRBJ2-4; D remains unclear. Germline CDR1 SGHDN, CDR2 FVKESK. CDR3 length: 14 residues. The V and J ends lost 4 bases and 6 bases respectively, with 13 bases between them. CDR3 sequence reads: CASSLGNRTNIQYF. Here the CDR3 DNA reads TGTGCCAGCAGCCTCGGAAATAGAACAAACATTCAGTACTTC.